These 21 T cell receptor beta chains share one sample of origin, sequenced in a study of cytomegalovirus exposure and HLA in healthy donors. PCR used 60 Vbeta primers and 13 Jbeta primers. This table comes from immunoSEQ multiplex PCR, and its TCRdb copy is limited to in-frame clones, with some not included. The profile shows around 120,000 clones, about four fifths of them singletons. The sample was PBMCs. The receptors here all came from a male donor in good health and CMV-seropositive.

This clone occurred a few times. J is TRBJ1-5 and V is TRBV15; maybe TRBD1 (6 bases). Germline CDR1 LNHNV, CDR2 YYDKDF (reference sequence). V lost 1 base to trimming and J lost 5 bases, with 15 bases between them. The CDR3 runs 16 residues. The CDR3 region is CATSRGAGTFDQPQHF. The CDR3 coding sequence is TGTGCCACCAGCAGAGGCGCCGGGACATTCGATCAGCCCCAGCATTTT.

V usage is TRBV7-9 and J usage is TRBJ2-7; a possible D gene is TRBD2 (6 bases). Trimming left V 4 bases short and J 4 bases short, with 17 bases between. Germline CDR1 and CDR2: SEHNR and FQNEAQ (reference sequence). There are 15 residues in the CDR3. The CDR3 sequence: CASSSSPLAGYEQYF. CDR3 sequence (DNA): TGTGCCAGCAGCTCATCCCCCCTTGCGGGGTACGAGCAGTACTTC.

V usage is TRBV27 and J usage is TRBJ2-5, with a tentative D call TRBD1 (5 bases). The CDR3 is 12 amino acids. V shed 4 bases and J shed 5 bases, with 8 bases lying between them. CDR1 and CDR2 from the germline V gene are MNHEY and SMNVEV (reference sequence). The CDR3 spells CASSSPGETQYF. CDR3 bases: TGTGCCAGCAGTTCCCCAGGGGAGACCCAGTACTTC.

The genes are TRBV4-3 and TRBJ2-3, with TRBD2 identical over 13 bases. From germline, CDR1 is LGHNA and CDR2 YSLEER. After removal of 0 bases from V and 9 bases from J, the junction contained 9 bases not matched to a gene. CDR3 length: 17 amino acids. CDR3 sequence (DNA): TGCGCCAGCAGCCAAGAGGGACAGACGACTAGCGGGAGGACGCAGTATTTT. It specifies CASSQEGQTTSGRTQYF.

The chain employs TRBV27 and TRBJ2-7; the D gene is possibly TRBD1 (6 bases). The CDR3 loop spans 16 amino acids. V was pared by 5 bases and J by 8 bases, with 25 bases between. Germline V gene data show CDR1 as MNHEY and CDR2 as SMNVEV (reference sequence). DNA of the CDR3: TGTGCCAGCAGTCGAGTCCCCGGACAGAGGACTGAGCAGCAGTACTTC. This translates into CASSRVPGQRTEQQYF.

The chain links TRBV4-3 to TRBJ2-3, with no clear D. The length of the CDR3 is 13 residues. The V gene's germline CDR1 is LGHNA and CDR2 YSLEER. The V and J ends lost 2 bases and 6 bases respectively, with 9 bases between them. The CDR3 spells CASSQSRSDTQYF. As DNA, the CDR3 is TGCGCCAGCAGCCAATCGCGGTCCGATACGCAGTATTTT.

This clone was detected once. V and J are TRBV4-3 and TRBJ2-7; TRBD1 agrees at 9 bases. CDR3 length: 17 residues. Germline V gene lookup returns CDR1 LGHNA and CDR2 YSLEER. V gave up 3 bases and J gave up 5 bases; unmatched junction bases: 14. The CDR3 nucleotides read TGCGCCAGCAGCCAGGCGGTATTGGGGACAGGGCGGGACGAGCAGTACTTC. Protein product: CASSQAVLGTGRDEQYF.

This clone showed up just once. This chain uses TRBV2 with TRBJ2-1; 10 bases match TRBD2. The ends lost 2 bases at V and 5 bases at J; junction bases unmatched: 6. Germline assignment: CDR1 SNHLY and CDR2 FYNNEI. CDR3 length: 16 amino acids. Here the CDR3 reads CASSEWASGSHNEQFF. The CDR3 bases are TGTGCCAGCAGTGAATGGGCTAGCGGGAGCCACAATGAGCAGTTCTTC.

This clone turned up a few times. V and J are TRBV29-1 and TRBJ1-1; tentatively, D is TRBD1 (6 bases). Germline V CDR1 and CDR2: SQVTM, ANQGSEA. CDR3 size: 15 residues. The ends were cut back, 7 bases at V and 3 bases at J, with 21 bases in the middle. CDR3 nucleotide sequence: TGCAGCGGGCGGACAGCTTCATTTGGGGACACTGAAGCTTTCTTT. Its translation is CSGRTASFGDTEAFF.

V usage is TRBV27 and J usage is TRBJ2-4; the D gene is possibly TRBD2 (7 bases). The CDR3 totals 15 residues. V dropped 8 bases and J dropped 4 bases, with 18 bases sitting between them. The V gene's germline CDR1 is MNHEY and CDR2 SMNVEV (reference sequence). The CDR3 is CASVRGGALKNIQYF. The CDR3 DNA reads TGTGCCAGCGTTAGGGGGGGGGCCCTAAAAAACATTCAGTACTTC.

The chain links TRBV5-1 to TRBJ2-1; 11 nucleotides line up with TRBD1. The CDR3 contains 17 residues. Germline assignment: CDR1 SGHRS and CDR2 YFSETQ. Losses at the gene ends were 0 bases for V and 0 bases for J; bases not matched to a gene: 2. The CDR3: CASSLDGTGGSYNEQFF. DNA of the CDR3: TGCGCCAGCAGCTTGGATGGGACAGGGGGCTCCTACAATGAGCAGTTCTTC.

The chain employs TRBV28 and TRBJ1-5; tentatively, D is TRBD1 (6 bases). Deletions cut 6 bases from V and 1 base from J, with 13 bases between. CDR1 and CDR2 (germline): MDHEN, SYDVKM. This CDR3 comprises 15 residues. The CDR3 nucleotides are TGTGCCAGCAGACCCAGGGGTTTAAGCAATCAGCCCCAGCATTTT. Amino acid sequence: CASRPRGLSNQPQHF.

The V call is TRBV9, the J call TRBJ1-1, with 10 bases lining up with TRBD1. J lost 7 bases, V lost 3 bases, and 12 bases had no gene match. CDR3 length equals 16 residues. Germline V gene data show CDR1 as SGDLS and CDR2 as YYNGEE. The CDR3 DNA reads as TGTGCCAGCAGCGCCGGGACAGGGGCGTCATTGAGTGAAGCTTTCTTT. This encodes CASSAGTGASLSEAFF. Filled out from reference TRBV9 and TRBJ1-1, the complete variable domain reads DSGVTQTPKHLITATGQRVTLRCSPRSGDLSVYWYQQSLDQGLQFLIQYYNGEERAKGNILERFSAQQFPDLHSELNLSSLELGDSALYFCASSAGTGASLSEAFFGQGTRLTVV.

CDR3 amino acids: CASGLEDRAGGTLFDYGYTF. The CDR3 DNA reads TGTGCTAGTGGTTTGGAGGACAGGGCAGGTGGGACCCTCTTCGACTATGGCTACACCTTC. The chain combines TRBV12-5 with TRBJ1-2, with 8 bases fitting TRBD1. CDR1 is LGHNT, CDR2 FRNRAP, per germline. The ends lost 1 base at V and 3 bases at J; junction bases unmatched: 19. This CDR3 has 20 amino acids. Filled out from reference TRBV12-5 and TRBJ1-2, the complete variable domain reads DARVTQTPRHKVTEMGQEVTMRCQPILGHNTVFWYRQTMMQGLELLAYFRNRAPLDDSGMPKDRFSAEMPDATLATLKIQPSEPRDSAVYFCASGLEDRAGGTLFDYGYTFGSGTRLTVV.

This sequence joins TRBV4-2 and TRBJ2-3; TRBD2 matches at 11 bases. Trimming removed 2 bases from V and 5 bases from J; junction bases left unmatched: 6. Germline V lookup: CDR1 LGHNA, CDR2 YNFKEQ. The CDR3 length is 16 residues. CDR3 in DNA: TGTGCCAGCAGCCAAACGTTAGCGGGAGGGGAAGATACGCAGTATTTT. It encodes CASSQTLAGGEDTQYF.

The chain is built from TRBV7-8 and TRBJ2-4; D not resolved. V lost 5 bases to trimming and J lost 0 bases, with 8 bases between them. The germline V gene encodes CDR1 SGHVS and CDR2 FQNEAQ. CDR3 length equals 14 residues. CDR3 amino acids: CASSPQEAKNIQYF. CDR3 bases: TGTGCCAGCAGCCCCCAGGAAGCCAAAAACATTCAGTACTTC. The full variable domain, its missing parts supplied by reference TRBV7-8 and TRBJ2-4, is GAGVSQSPRYKVAKRGQDVALRCDPISGHVSLFWYQQALGQGPEFLTYFQNEAQLDKSGLPSDRFFAERPEGSVSTLKIQRTQQEDSAVYLCASSPQEAKNIQYFGAGTRLSVL.

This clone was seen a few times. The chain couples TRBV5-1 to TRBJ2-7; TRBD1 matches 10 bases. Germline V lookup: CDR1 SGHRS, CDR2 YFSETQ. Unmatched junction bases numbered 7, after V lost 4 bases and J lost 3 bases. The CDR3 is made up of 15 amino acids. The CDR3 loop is CASSERQGANYEQYF. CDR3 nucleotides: TGCGCCAGCAGCGAGAGACAGGGGGCGAACTACGAGCAGTACTTC.

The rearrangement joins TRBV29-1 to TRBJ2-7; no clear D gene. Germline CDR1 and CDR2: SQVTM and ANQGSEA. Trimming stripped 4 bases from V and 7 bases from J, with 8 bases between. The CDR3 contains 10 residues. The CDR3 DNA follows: TGCAGCGTTGCGAGCCCGGAGCAGTACTTC. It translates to CSVASPEQYF.

CDR3 amino acids: CASSWTSPSTDTQYF. The CDR3 DNA follows: TGTGCCAGCAGCTGGACTAGCCCTAGCACAGATACGCAGTATTTT. The V gene is TRBV7-2, the J gene TRBJ2-3, with TRBD2 matching over 8 bases. Germline trimming cut 4 bases from V and 0 bases from J; bases unmatched to any gene: 3. Germline CDR1 reads SGHTA; CDR2 reads FQGNSA. The CDR3 has 15 residues. The full variable domain, its missing parts supplied by reference TRBV7-2 and TRBJ2-3, is GAGVSQSPSNKVTEKGKDVELRCDPISGHTALYWYRQSLGQGLEFLIYFQGNSAPDKSGLPSDRFSAERTGGSVSTLTIQRTQQEDSAVYLCASSWTSPSTDTQYFGPGTRLTVL.

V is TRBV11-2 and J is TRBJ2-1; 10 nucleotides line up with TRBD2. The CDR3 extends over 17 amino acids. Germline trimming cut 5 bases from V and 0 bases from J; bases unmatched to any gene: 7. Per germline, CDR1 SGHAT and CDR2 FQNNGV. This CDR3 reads CASSPRASGSSYNEQFF. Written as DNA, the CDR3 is TGTGCCAGCAGCCCACGGGCTAGCGGGAGCTCCTACAATGAGCAGTTCTTC.

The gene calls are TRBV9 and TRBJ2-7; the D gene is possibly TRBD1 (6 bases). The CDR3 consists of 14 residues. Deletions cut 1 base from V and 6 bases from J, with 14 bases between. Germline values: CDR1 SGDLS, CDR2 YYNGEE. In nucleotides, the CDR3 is TGTGCCAGCAGCGTACAGGGGATCGGCTCCGAGCAGTACTTC. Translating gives CASSVQGIGSEQYF.